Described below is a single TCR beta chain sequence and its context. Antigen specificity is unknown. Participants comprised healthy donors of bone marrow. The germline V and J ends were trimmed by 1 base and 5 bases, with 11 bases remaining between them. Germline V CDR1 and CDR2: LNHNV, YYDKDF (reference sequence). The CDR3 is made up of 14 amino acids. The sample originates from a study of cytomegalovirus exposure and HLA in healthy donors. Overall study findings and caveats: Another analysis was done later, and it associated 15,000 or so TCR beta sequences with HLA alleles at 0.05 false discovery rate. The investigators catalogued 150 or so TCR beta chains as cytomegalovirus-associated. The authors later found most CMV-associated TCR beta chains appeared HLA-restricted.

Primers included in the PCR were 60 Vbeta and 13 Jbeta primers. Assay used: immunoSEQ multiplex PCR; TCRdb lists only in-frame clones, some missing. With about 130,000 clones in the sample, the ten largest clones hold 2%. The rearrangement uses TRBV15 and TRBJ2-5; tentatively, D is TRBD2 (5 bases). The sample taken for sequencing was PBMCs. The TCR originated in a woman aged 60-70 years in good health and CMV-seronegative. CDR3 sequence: CATSRGSRGETQYF. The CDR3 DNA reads TGTGCCACCAGCAGAGGCAGCCGCGGGGAGACCCAGTACTTC.